The text below deals with one TCR beta chain. The CDR3 has 18 residues. Germline trimming cut 7 bases from V and 2 bases from J; bases unmatched to any gene: 17. Library preparation for TCR beta used quantitative 5'-RACE with molecular barcodes. One entry per CDR3 protein, called by TCRdb with MiXCR from the 5' RACE reads. The sample consists of about 310,000 distinct CDR3 sequences, 20% to 25% of them appearing once. The data belong to a study of CD8 T cells in ankylosing spondylitis. The origin of this receptor is a female donor with ankylosing spondylitis or in good health (not recorded which). The chain links TRBV12-3 or TRBV12-4 to TRBJ2-3; 8 nucleotides align to TRBD2. Material: blood, either unsorted or a sorted T cell fraction (not recorded which). DNA for the CDR3: TGTGCCAGCATCGCGGGGCCCGGGGCGGGAGGCATCACAGATACGCAGTATTTT. It is translated as CASIAGPGAGGITDTQYF.